Each of the 11 T cell receptor beta chains below was sequenced from the same sample in a study of OX40 agonist ivuxolimab in advanced cancers. Libraries were made using the immunoSEQ multiplex PCR assay. Sourced from immuneACCESS, this table was stored by TCRdb with only in-frame sequences that have V and J called. A share of the clones is absent; for the studies checked, an unresolved V gene accounts for under half, and the remainder has no known explanation. This sample lists around 64,000 clones; about 80% were detected once. Approximately 2.2% of the sample rests with the top ten. Material: CD4+ or CD8+ T cells sorted from blood, obtained in a trial of the OX40 agonist ivuxolimab. The receptors were gathered from an adult with an advanced solid tumor such as melanoma, head and neck, liver or kidney cancer.

About this clone itself: An end of the junction does not agree with germline; a read error may underlie this. V is TRBV20-1 and J is TRBJ2-1; no firm D call. Germline V gene sequence: CDR1 DFQATT, CDR2 SNEGSKA (reference sequence). The CDR3 runs 11 residues. The CDR3: CSARRYSEQFF. CDR3 bases: TGCAGTGCTAGACGGTACAGTGAGCAGTTCTTC.

This chain links TRBV30 with TRBJ2-2; D unclear. V gave up 5 bases and J gave up 6 bases, with 7 bases separating them. Per the germline V gene, CDR1 is GTSNPN and CDR2 is SVGIG (reference sequence). This CDR3 is 11 amino acids long. Written as DNA, the CDR3 is TGTGCCTGGTCCTCTTCCGGGGAGCTGTTTTTT. Amino acids: CAWSSSGELFF. Based on the CDR3 plus reference TRBV30 and TRBJ2-2, the full variable domain is SQTIHQWPATLVQPVGSPLSLECTVEGTSNPNLYWYRQAAGRGLQLLFYSVGIGQISSEVPQNLSASRPQDRQFILSSKKLLLSDSGFYLCAWSSSGELFFGEGSRLTVL.

J is TRBJ2-2 and V is TRBV5-4, with D possibly being TRBD2 (7 bases). CDR3 length: 17 residues. Germline V gene data show CDR1 as SGHNT and CDR2 as YYREEE (reference sequence). V lost 4 bases, J lost 4 bases, and 20 bases lay in between. The CDR3 coding sequence is TGTGCCAGCAGCGGCCTCCACGGGGGGCTCGTCACCGGGGAGCTGTTTTTT. Protein: CASSGLHGGLVTGELFF.

The chain recombines TRBV28 with TRBJ2-1; 10 positions agree with TRBD1. CDR3 length: 15 residues. V shed 7 bases and J 4 bases; nucleotides not matched to a gene: 7. Germline V gene lookup returns CDR1 MDHEN and CDR2 SYDVKM. The CDR3 reads CASTFGTGVYNEQFF. CDR3 DNA: TGTGCCAGCACCTTTGGGACAGGGGTATACAATGAGCAGTTCTTC.

The chain has TRBV29-1 and TRBJ2-5, with 9 bases fitting TRBD2. The germline gives CDR1 SQVTM, CDR2 ANQGSEA. J gave up 1 base and V 3 bases, and 3 bases lay outside the gene matches. This CDR3 comprises 14 residues. CDR3: CSVDLAGIQETQYF. DNA for the CDR3: TGCAGCGTTGACCTAGCGGGAATCCAAGAGACCCAGTACTTC.

CDR3 nucleotide sequence: TGCGCCAGCAGCTTGGGAGTAGGGGAGGGGCAGCCCCAGCATTTT. As protein: CASSLGVGEGQPQHF. The rearrangement joins TRBV5-1 to TRBJ1-5; D is possibly TRBD1 (5 bases). Trimming left V 0 bases short and J 7 bases short, with 14 bases between. In germline, CDR1 is SGHRS, CDR2 YFSETQ. This CDR3 comprises 15 residues.

The chain employs TRBV27 and TRBJ2-3; TRBD1 aligns across 8 bases. The CDR3 runs to 16 residues. J gave up 3 bases and V 5 bases, and 10 bases lay outside the gene matches. Germline lookup yields CDR1 MNHEY and CDR2 SMNVEV (reference sequence). The CDR3 spells CASSPRQGILTDTQYF. Written as DNA, the CDR3 is TGTGCCAGCAGTCCCCGACAGGGGATTCTGACAGATACGCAGTATTTT.

This clone was counted a single time. This chain links TRBV30 with TRBJ1-6; TRBD1 matches at 7 bases. V shed 5 bases, J shed 9 bases, and the junction held 4 bases outside the gene matches. Germline V gives CDR1 GTSNPN, CDR2 SVGIG (reference sequence). The CDR3 is 12 amino acids. CDR3 sequence: CAWGTEGSPLHF. CDR3 in DNA: TGTGCCTGGGGGACAGAGGGTTCACCCCTCCACTTT.

This chain connects TRBV18 to TRBJ2-7, with D hard to call. Trimming removed 0 bases from V and 2 bases from J, with 11 bases in between. In germline, CDR1 is KGHSH, CDR2 LQKENI. The CDR3 totals 15 residues. CDR3 residues: CASSPPGKETYEQYF. The CDR3 DNA reads TGTGCCAGCTCACCACCTGGGAAGGAAACCTACGAGCAGTACTTC.

The chain is built from TRBV30 and TRBJ2-1; D tentatively fits TRBD1 or TRBD2 (5 bases each). Trimming cost V 3 bases and J 10 bases, with 13 bases left between them. The CDR3 covers 12 residues. The germline V gene has CDR1 GTSNPN and CDR2 SVGIG (reference sequence). The CDR3 spells CAWRKGTREQFF. In DNA, the CDR3 is TGTGCCTGGAGGAAAGGGACGCGCGAGCAGTTCTTC.

This clone appeared once. The chain uses TRBV4-1 and TRBJ1-2; 7 bases match TRBD1. Per the germline V gene, CDR1 is MGHRA and CDR2 is YSYEKL. CDR3 length: 13 residues. V lost 0 bases to trimming and J lost 8 bases; unmatched junction nucleotides: 3. CDR3 loop: CASSQEGQLGYTF. CDR3 nucleotide sequence: TGCGCCAGCAGCCAAGAGGGACAGTTGGGCTACACCTTC.